The rows below give T cell receptor beta chains drawn from one sample of a study of human T cells and chemical hapten exposure. TCRdb called the RACE reads again in MiXCR, with one record for every CDR3 protein. Of fewer than 50,000 distinct CDR3 sequences in the sample, around a tenth are singletons; the top ten hold around 28%. The material was whole blood, obtained in connection with sensitization to the hapten diphenylcyclopropenone (DPC). These receptors all come from a man between 45 and 60 years old with alopecia areata. Some clones in this sample may be carry-over from other donors' samples. The CDR3 runs from the conserved cysteine through the conserved F or W. The order of the fields is V gene, J gene, D gene, clone size, CDR3 protein, CDR3 DNA. D genes are given only for firm matches. Rows give clone size only sometimes, using once, few, many, or a class for an expanded clone.

V gene: TRBV7-9; J gene: TRBJ2-5; D gene: TRBD1; clone size: many; CDR3 protein: CASSWGQQETQYF; CDR3 DNA: TGTGCCAGCAGCTGGGGACAGCAAGAGACCCAGTACTTC
V gene: TRBV3-1; J gene: TRBJ2-7; D gene: -; clone size: few; CDR3 protein: CASSQGGGPYEQYF; CDR3 DNA: TGTGCCAGCAGCCAAGGGGGGGGCCCCTACGAGCAGTACTTC
V gene: TRBV19; J gene: TRBJ1-5; D gene: -; clone size: many; CDR3 protein: CASNPGPLQPQHF; CDR3 DNA: TGTGCCAGTAACCCCGGCCCACTTCAGCCCCAGCATTTT
V gene: TRBV4-2; J gene: TRBJ2-3; D gene: TRBD2; clone size: many; CDR3 protein: CASSQETSGSADTQYF; CDR3 DNA: TGTGCCAGCAGCCAAGAGACTAGCGGGAGTGCAGATACGCAGTATTTT
V gene: TRBV19; J gene: TRBJ1-2; D gene: -; clone size: many; CDR3 protein: CASSEITRGYTF; CDR3 DNA: TGTGCCAGTAGTGAGATCACCCGGGGCTACACCTTC
V gene: TRBV28; J gene: TRBJ1-5; D gene: -; clone size: -; CDR3 protein: CASSLPGSWGQPQHF; CDR3 DNA: TGTGCCAGCAGTTTACCGGGGAGCTGGGGTCAGCCCCAGCATTTT
V gene: TRBV28; J gene: TRBJ1-1; D gene: -; clone size: many; CDR3 protein: CRMNTEAFF; CDR3 DNA: TGCCGCATGAACACTGAAGCTTTCTTT
V gene: TRBV6-2/TRBV6-3; J gene: TRBJ2-3; D gene: TRBD2; clone size: many; CDR3 protein: CASTKPASGSRTQYF; CDR3 DNA: TGTGCCAGCACCAAACCCGCTAGCGGGAGTCGTACGCAGTATTTT
V gene: TRBV5-4; J gene: TRBJ2-2; D gene: -; clone size: many; CDR3 protein: CASSFGRSNTGELFF; CDR3 DNA: TGTGCCAGCAGCTTCGGCAGATCGAACACCGGGGAGCTGTTTTTT
V gene: TRBV9; J gene: TRBJ2-2; D gene: -; clone size: few; CDR3 protein: CASSTQRTGELFF; CDR3 DNA: TGTGCCAGCAGCACTCAACGGACCGGGGAGCTGTTTTTT
V gene: TRBV6-6; J gene: TRBJ1-2; D gene: -; clone size: -; CDR3 protein: CASSQQGANYGYTF; CDR3 DNA: TGTGCCAGCAGTCAACAGGGAGCTAACTATGGCTACACCTTC
V gene: TRBV2; J gene: TRBJ1-2; D gene: TRBD1; clone size: many; CDR3 protein: CASRTGTGGSGYTF; CDR3 DNA: TGTGCCAGCAGGACGGGGACAGGGGGCTCTGGCTACACCTTC
V gene: TRBV28; J gene: TRBJ1-2; D gene: -; clone size: -; CDR3 protein: CASALNYGYTF; CDR3 DNA: TGTGCCAGCGCCCTTAACTATGGCTACACCTTC
V gene: TRBV5-1; J gene: TRBJ2-1; D gene: -; clone size: few; CDR3 protein: CASSLGGGGAYNEQFF; CDR3 DNA: TGCGCCAGCAGCTTGGGAGGAGGAGGAGCCTACAATGAGCAGTTCTTC
V gene: TRBV24-1; J gene: TRBJ2-3; D gene: -; clone size: few; CDR3 protein: CATSKSAGSSPSTQYF; CDR3 DNA: TGTGCCACCAGCAAAAGCGCCGGGAGCTCTCCTTCAACGCAGTATTTT
V gene: TRBV15; J gene: TRBJ2-2; D gene: TRBD2; clone size: -; CDR3 protein: CATSPTSGYTGELFF; CDR3 DNA: TGTGCCACCAGCCCGACTAGCGGTTACACCGGGGAGCTGTTTTTT
V gene: TRBV29-1; J gene: TRBJ2-1; D gene: -; clone size: many; CDR3 protein: CSVDRNGDEQFF; CDR3 DNA: TGCAGCGTTGATAGAAACGGGGATGAGCAGTTCTTC
V gene: TRBV28; J gene: TRBJ2-1; D gene: -; clone size: many; CDR3 protein: CASSFGGGKYNEQFF; CDR3 DNA: TGTGCCAGCAGTTTCGGCGGAGGGAAATACAATGAGCAGTTCTTC
V gene: TRBV5-5; J gene: TRBJ2-7; D gene: -; clone size: many; CDR3 protein: CASSLDWGSYEQYF; CDR3 DNA: TGTGCCAGCAGCTTGGACTGGGGAAGCTACGAGCAGTACTTC
V gene: TRBV5-1; J gene: TRBJ2-5; D gene: TRBD1; clone size: -; CDR3 protein: CASSGTGGLETQYF; CDR3 DNA: TGCGCCAGCAGCGGGACAGGGGGTTTGGAGACCCAGTACTTC
V gene: TRBV10-3; J gene: TRBJ1-2; D gene: -; clone size: many; CDR3 protein: CAISKDGGYTF; CDR3 DNA: TGTGCCATCAGTAAGGACGGTGGCTACACCTTC
V gene: TRBV28; J gene: TRBJ1-3; D gene: -; clone size: -; CDR3 protein: CASSIAASSGNTIYF; CDR3 DNA: TGTGCCAGCAGCATTGCTGCAAGCTCTGGAAACACCATATATTTT
V gene: TRBV12-3/TRBV12-4; J gene: TRBJ2-1; D gene: TRBD2; clone size: many; CDR3 protein: CATLGGKDQYYNEQFF; CDR3 DNA: TGTGCCACTCTGGGGGGGAAGGACCAATATTACAATGAGCAGTTCTTC
V gene: TRBV24-1; J gene: TRBJ2-2; D gene: TRBD2; clone size: few; CDR3 protein: CATSPTSGANTGELFF; CDR3 DNA: TGTGCCACCAGCCCGACTAGCGGGGCGAACACCGGGGAGCTGTTTTTT
V gene: TRBV4-1; J gene: TRBJ2-5; D gene: TRBD1; clone size: many; CDR3 protein: CASSQGQGVFQETQYF; CDR3 DNA: TGCGCCAGCAGTCAGGGACAGGGCGTATTCCAAGAGACCCAGTACTTC
V gene: TRBV28; J gene: TRBJ1-2; D gene: -; clone size: few; CDR3 protein: CASSTTQGRYGYTF; CDR3 DNA: TGTGCCAGCAGCACCACCCAGGGTCGCTATGGCTACACCTTC
V gene: TRBV4-2; J gene: TRBJ2-3; D gene: -; clone size: -; CDR3 protein: CASSQRPDNTDTQYF; CDR3 DNA: TGTGCCAGCAGCCAAAGGCCGGACAACACAGATACGCAGTATTTT
V gene: TRBV28; J gene: TRBJ1-2; D gene: -; clone size: few; CDR3 protein: CASSFGPKGDGYTF; CDR3 DNA: TGTGCCAGCAGTTTCGGCCCCAAGGGCGATGGCTACACCTTC
V gene: TRBV7-2; J gene: TRBJ1-2; D gene: TRBD1; clone size: many; CDR3 protein: CASSFTGVEGYTF; CDR3 DNA: TGTGCCAGCAGTTTCACAGGGGTAGAAGGCTACACCTTC
V gene: TRBV11-1; J gene: TRBJ2-1; D gene: TRBD1; clone size: -; CDR3 protein: CASSEVGGHEQFF; CDR3 DNA: TGTGCCAGCAGCGAAGTAGGGGGCCATGAGCAGTTCTTC
V gene: TRBV5-4; J gene: TRBJ2-6; D gene: -; clone size: few; CDR3 protein: CASSLQGGQPGANVLTF; CDR3 DNA: TGTGCCAGCAGCTTGCAGGGGGGGCAGCCCGGGGCCAACGTCCTGACTTTC
V gene: TRBV20-1; J gene: TRBJ2-7; D gene: -; clone size: few; CDR3 protein: CSARPQGLGYEQYF; CDR3 DNA: TGCAGTGCTCGACCTCAGGGGTTAGGCTACGAGCAGTACTTC
V gene: TRBV20-1; J gene: TRBJ1-1; D gene: TRBD1; clone size: -; CDR3 protein: CSARAILDRGAFF; CDR3 DNA: TGCAGTGCTAGGGCAATACTCGACAGGGGAGCTTTCTTT
V gene: TRBV10-3; J gene: TRBJ1-5; D gene: -; clone size: -; CDR3 protein: CAISDQGRNQPQHF; CDR3 DNA: TGTGCCATCAGTGATCAGGGGAGGAATCAGCCCCAGCATTTT
V gene: TRBV6-2/TRBV6-3; J gene: TRBJ2-1; D gene: -; clone size: few; CDR3 protein: CASSSSSYNEQFF; CDR3 DNA: TGTGCCAGCAGTTCCAGCTCCTACAATGAGCAGTTCTTC
V gene: TRBV6-1; J gene: TRBJ2-3; D gene: -; clone size: many; CDR3 protein: CASKRIADWADTQYF; CDR3 DNA: TGTGCCAGCAAAAGGATCGCAGACTGGGCAGATACGCAGTATTTT
V gene: TRBV7-8; J gene: TRBJ1-5; D gene: TRBD1; clone size: many; CDR3 protein: CASSLDGTESRPQHF; CDR3 DNA: TGTGCCAGCAGCTTAGACGGGACAGAGTCTCGGCCCCAGCATTTT
V gene: TRBV11-3; J gene: TRBJ1-3; D gene: -; clone size: -; CDR3 protein: CASSSDENTIYF; CDR3 DNA: TGTGCCAGCAGCTCGGACGAAAACACCATATATTTT
V gene: TRBV7-3; J gene: TRBJ2-5; D gene: -; clone size: few; CDR3 protein: CASSSDHLETQYF; CDR3 DNA: TGTGCCAGCAGCTCGGACCATCTAGAGACCCAGTACTTC
V gene: TRBV10-2; J gene: TRBJ1-5; D gene: TRBD1; clone size: few; CDR3 protein: CASTGGNNQPQHF; CDR3 DNA: TGCGCCAGCACAGGGGGAAACAATCAGCCCCAGCATTTT
V gene: TRBV28; J gene: TRBJ2-7; D gene: -; clone size: once; CDR3 protein: CASRVGSSYEQYF; CDR3 DNA: TGTGCCAGCAGGGTCGGGAGCTCCTACGAGCAGTACTTC
V gene: TRBV28; J gene: TRBJ2-1; D gene: -; clone size: -; CDR3 protein: CASSLSGEQFF; CDR3 DNA: TGTGCCAGCAGTTTGTCCGGGGAGCAGTTCTTC
V gene: TRBV5-1; J gene: TRBJ2-2; D gene: TRBD2; clone size: few; CDR3 protein: CASSKGLASTGELFF; CDR3 DNA: TGCGCCAGCAGTAAAGGACTAGCGAGCACCGGGGAGCTGTTTTTT
V gene: TRBV10-2; J gene: TRBJ2-7; D gene: -; clone size: -; CDR3 protein: CASSSLAWSYEQYF; CDR3 DNA: TGCGCCAGCAGTAGCCTAGCGTGGTCCTACGAGCAGTACTTC
V gene: TRBV27; J gene: TRBJ2-7; D gene: TRBD1; clone size: -; CDR3 protein: CASSSRRTGLYEQYF; CDR3 DNA: TGTGCCAGCAGTTCCAGGAGGACAGGACTCTACGAGCAGTACTTC
V gene: TRBV11-1; J gene: TRBJ2-5; D gene: -; clone size: many; CDR3 protein: CASSLPNLETQYF; CDR3 DNA: TGTGCCAGCAGCTTACCCAACCTCGAGACCCAGTACTTC
V gene: TRBV20-1; J gene: TRBJ2-1; D gene: -; clone size: many; CDR3 protein: CSALNREASSYNEQFF; CDR3 DNA: TGCAGTGCTCTCAACAGGGAAGCCAGCTCCTACAATGAGCAGTTCTTC
V gene: TRBV7-2; J gene: TRBJ2-7; D gene: TRBD2; clone size: -; CDR3 protein: CASSAASGMYYEQYF; CDR3 DNA: TGTGCCAGCAGCGCCGCTAGCGGGATGTACTACGAGCAGTACTTC
V gene: TRBV29-1; J gene: TRBJ1-2; D gene: -; clone size: -; CDR3 protein: CSVGDLNYGYTF; CDR3 DNA: TGCAGCGTGGGGGACCTTAACTATGGCTACACCTTC
V gene: TRBV12-5; J gene: TRBJ2-7; D gene: -; clone size: many; CDR3 protein: CASVPPDTYSYEQYF; CDR3 DNA: TGTGCTAGTGTACCCCCGGACACCTACTCCTACGAGCAGTACTTC
V gene: TRBV6-1; J gene: TRBJ1-5; D gene: -; clone size: once; CDR3 protein: CASSGAQGLYQPQHF; CDR3 DNA: TGTGCCAGCAGTGGTGCGCAGGGTTTGTATCAGCCCCAGCATTTT
V gene: TRBV12-3/TRBV12-4; J gene: TRBJ2-2; D gene: -; clone size: many; CDR3 protein: CASSLTPNTGELFF; CDR3 DNA: TGTGCCAGCAGTCTGACACCGAACACCGGGGAGCTGTTTTTT
V gene: TRBV6-2/TRBV6-3; J gene: TRBJ2-2; D gene: -; clone size: many; CDR3 protein: CASSYSRGGPNTGELFF; CDR3 DNA: TGTGCCAGCAGTTACTCCAGGGGAGGCCCGAACACCGGGGAGCTGTTTTTT
V gene: TRBV5-1; J gene: TRBJ2-3; D gene: TRBD2; clone size: few; CDR3 protein: CASTPTSGRGDTQYF; CDR3 DNA: TGCGCCAGCACCCCTACTAGCGGGAGGGGAGATACGCAGTATTTT